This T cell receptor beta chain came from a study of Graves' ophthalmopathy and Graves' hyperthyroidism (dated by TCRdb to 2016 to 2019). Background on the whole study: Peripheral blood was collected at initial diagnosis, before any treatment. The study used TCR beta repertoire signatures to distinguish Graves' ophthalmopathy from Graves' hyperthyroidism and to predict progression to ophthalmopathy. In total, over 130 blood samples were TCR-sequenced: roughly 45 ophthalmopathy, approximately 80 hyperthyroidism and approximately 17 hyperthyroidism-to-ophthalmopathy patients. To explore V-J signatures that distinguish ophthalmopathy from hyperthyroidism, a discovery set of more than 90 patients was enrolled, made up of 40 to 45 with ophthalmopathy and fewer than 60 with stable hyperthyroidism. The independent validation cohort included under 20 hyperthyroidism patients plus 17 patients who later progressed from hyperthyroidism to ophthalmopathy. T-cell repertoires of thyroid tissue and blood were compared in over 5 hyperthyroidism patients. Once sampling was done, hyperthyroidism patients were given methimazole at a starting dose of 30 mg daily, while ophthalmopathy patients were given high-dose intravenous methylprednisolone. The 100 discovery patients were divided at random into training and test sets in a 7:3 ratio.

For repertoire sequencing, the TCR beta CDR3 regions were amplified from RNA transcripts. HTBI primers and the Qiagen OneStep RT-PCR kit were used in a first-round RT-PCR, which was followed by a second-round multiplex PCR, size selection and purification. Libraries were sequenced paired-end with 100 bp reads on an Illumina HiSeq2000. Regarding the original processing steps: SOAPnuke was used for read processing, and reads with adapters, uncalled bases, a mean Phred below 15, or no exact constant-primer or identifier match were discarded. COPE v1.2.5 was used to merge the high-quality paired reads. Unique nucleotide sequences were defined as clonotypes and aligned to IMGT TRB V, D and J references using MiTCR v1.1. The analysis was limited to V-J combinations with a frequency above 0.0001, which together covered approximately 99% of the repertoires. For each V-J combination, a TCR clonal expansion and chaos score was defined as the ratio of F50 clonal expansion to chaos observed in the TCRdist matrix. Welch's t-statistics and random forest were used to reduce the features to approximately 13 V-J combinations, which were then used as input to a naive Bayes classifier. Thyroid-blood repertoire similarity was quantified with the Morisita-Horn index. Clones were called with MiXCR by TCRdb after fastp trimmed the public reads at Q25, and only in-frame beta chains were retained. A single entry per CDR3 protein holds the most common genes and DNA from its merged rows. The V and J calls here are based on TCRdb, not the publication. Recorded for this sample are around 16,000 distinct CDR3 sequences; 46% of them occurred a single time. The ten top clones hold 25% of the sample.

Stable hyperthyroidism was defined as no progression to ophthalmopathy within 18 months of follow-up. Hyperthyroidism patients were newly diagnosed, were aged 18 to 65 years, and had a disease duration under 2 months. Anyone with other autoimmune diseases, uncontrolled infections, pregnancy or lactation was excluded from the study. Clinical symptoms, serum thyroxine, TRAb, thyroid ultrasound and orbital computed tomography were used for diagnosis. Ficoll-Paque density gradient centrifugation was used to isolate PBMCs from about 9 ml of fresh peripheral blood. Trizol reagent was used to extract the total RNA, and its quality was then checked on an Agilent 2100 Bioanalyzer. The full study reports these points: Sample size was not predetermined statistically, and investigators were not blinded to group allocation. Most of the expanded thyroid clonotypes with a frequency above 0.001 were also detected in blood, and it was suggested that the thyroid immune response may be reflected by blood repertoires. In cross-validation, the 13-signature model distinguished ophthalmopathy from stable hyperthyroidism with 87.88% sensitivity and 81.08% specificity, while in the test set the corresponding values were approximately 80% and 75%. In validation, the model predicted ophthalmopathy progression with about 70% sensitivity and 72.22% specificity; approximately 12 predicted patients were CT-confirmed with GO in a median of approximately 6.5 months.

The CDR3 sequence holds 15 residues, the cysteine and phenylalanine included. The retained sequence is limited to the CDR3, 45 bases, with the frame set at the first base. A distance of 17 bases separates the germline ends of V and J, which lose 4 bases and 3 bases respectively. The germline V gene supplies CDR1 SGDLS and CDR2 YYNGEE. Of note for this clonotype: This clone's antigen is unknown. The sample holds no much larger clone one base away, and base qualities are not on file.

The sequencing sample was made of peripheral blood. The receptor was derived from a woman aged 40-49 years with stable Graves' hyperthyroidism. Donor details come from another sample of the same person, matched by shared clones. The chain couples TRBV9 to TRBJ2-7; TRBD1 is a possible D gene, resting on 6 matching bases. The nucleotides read TGTGCCAGCAGCACCGGACAGCTAGAAAGCTACGAGCAGTACTTC. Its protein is CASSTGQLESYEQYF.